The following is a T cell receptor beta chain sequence with its context. In the authors' workflow: Nucleated cell counts were estimated from reference gene primer amplification. The assay was immunoSEQ multiplex PCR, and TCRdb's table has in-frame clones only and misses some. D and trimming were read from the DNA, whereas the V and J calls and clone size are those reported in that table. The sample lists 210,000 or so clones, 84% seen once, with roughly 7.8% in the top ten. This record comes from a study of blood T cell repertoires in COVID-19. In the study overall: Acute and convalescent COVID-19 specimens originated in the United States, Italy and Spain. Nucleic acid was either cDNA or gDNA, and it came from T cells, B-cell-depleted T cells, or PBMCs.

The J segment lost 1 base and the V segment lost 10 bases, leaving 9 bases of the junction unmatched. The germline V gene has CDR1 LNHDA and CDR2 SQIVND (reference sequence). This CDR3 has 15 amino acids. Recruited during active infection, patients (from Seattle) were subsequently followed longitudinally. This chain links TRBV19 with TRBJ2-1; 8 nucleotides line up with TRBD2. The sample taken for sequencing was peripheral blood. The TCR was taken from an elderly woman with COVID-19, enrolled during active disease. CDR3 nucleotide sequence: TGTGCCACTGCAGAAAGCGGGAGATCCTACAATGAGCAGTTCTTC. Its protein is CATAESGRSYNEQFF.